A selection of T cell receptor beta chains follows, all from one sample in a study of blood T cell repertoires in COVID-19. Using immunoSEQ multiplex PCR, the repertoire was profiled, and TCRdb retains in-frame clones only, with some absent. The repertoire includes 6,500 to 9,000 clones, about 83% of them detected once, and 15% to 20% sits in the top ten. Sample: peripheral blood. The origin of the receptors is a woman aged 55-75 years with active COVID-19. Both conserved end residues are part of each CDR3. Each record gives: V gene, D gene, J gene, clone size, CDR3 protein, CDR3 DNA. D genes are given only for firm matches. Only part of the rows carry a size: once, few, many, or a class if the clone is expanded.

>TRBV5-1|TRBD1|TRBJ1-1|NA
CASRGQGMNTEAFF
TGCGCCAGCAGGGGACAGGGAATGAACACTGAAGCTTTCTTT
>TRBV6-5|NA|TRBJ1-4|NA
CASSTLQGSREKLFF
TGTGCCAGCAGTACCCTACAGGGATCTAGGGAAAAACTGTTTTTT
>TRBV29-1|TRBD2|TRBJ2-5|NA
CSGGTNGETQYF
TGCAGCGGTGGGACTAACGGTGAGACCCAGTACTTC
>TRBV2|NA|TRBJ1-6|NA
CASSGRSSYNSPLHF
TGTGCCAGCAGTGGGCGGAGCTCCTATAATTCACCCCTCCACTTT
>TRBV5-1|NA|TRBJ2-2|NA
CASSSAFNRELFF
TGCGCCAGCAGCTCCGCGTTCAACCGGGAGCTGTTTTTT
>TRBV19|NA|TRBJ1-1|NA
CASTTEYAEAFF
TGTGCCAGTACTACCGAGTACGCTGAAGCTTTCTTT
>TRBV9|NA|TRBJ1-4|NA
CASSVTGLGNEKLFF
TGTGCCAGCAGCGTTACAGGACTAGGTAATGAAAAACTGTTTTTT
>TRBV6-6|TRBD1|TRBJ1-5|NA
CASSYVGQGNNQPQHF
TGTGCCAGCAGTTACGTAGGACAGGGGAACAATCAGCCCCAGCATTTT
>TRBV28|NA|TRBJ1-6|NA
CASRTTSGSYNSPLHF
TGTGCCAGCAGGACAACCAGCGGCTCCTATAATTCACCCCTCCACTTT
>TRBV18|NA|TRBJ2-7|NA
CASSSYDREIYEQYF
TGTGCCAGCTCATCCTATGACCGGGAGATCTACGAGCAGTACTTC
>TRBV15|NA|TRBJ1-3|NA
CATSRDRLSGNTIYF
TGTGCCACCAGCAGAGATCGACTCTCTGGAAACACCATATATTTT
>TRBV7-2|NA|TRBJ1-1|once
CASSLSGGGTEAFF
TGTGCCAGCAGCTTATCCGGGGGTGGCACTGAAGCTTTCTTT
>TRBV12-3/TRBV12-4|NA|TRBJ2-2|NA
CASSLYNRGELFF
TGTGCCAGCAGTTTATACAACCGCGGGGAGCTGTTTTTT
>TRBV7-2|TRBD1|TRBJ1-6|NA
CASRWAGQGTGGGSPLHF
TGTGCCAGCCGGTGGGCGGGACAGGGGACAGGCGGCGGTTCACCCCTCCACTTT
>TRBV7-9|NA|TRBJ1-1|NA
CASSHDSGISEAFF
TGTGCCAGCAGCCACGACTCCGGGATATCCGAAGCTTTCTTT
>TRBV5-6|TRBD2|TRBJ2-7|NA
CASSRGGPSYEQYF
TGTGCCAGCAGCCGGGGGGGGCCGTCCTACGAGCAGTACTTC
>TRBV5-1|NA|TRBJ2-3|NA
CASSLSLTNTDTQYF
TGCGCCAGCAGCTTGTCACTGACAAACACAGATACGCAGTATTTT
>TRBV7-9|TRBD2|TRBJ2-2|NA
CASSDRRTSGGYTGELFF
TGTGCCAGCAGCGACCGCCGGACTAGCGGGGGATACACCGGGGAGCTGTTTTTT
>TRBV6-2/TRBV6-3|NA|TRBJ2-7|medium-sized
CASNPEEHYEQYF
TGTGCCAGCAACCCCGAGGAGCACTACGAGCAGTACTTC
>TRBV7-9|NA|TRBJ1-3|NA
CASSLVGATGNTIYF
TGTGCCAGCAGCTTAGTGGGGGCTACGGGAAACACCATATATTTT
>TRBV19|NA|TRBJ2-4|once
CASSPARFLAKNIQYF
TGTGCCAGTAGCCCGGCCAGGTTCCTAGCCAAAAACATTCAGTACTTC
>TRBV4-3|TRBD1|TRBJ2-1|NA
CASSLDRGQYNEQFF
TGCGCCAGCAGCCTCGACAGGGGGCAATACAATGAGCAGTTCTTC
>TRBV28|NA|TRBJ1-1|NA
CASSPLGGALNTEAFF
TGTGCCAGCAGTCCCCTCGGCGGGGCGTTGAACACTGAAGCTTTCTTT
>TRBV11-3|NA|TRBJ2-2|NA
CASGPGAGDTGELFF
TGTGCCAGCGGGCCAGGGGCTGGGGACACCGGGGAGCTGTTTTTT
>TRBV30|NA|TRBJ1-6|NA
CAWSSDPGSPLHF
TGTGCCTGGAGTTCTGACCCGGGGTCACCCCTCCACTTT
>TRBV24-1|NA|TRBJ1-1|NA
CATSPTGANTEAFF
TGTGCCACCAGCCCGACAGGAGCGAACACTGAAGCTTTCTTT
>TRBV18|NA|TRBJ2-7|NA
CASSPTSSYEQYF
TGTGCCAGCTCACCAACCAGCTCCTACGAGCAGTACTTC
>TRBV5-1|NA|TRBJ2-2|once
CASSLDPGNTGELFF
TGCGCCAGCAGCTTGGATCCGGGGAACACCGGGGAGCTGTTTTTT
>TRBV20-1|NA|TRBJ2-3|NA
CSASGRGPNTDTQYF
TGCAGTGCTAGTGGGAGGGGGCCGAACACAGATACGCAGTATTTT
>TRBV9|TRBD1|TRBJ2-3|NA
CASSADRGRPDTQYF
TGTGCCAGCAGCGCCGACAGGGGAAGGCCAGATACGCAGTATTTT
>TRBV5-5|NA|TRBJ1-1|once
CASSPRTAMNTEAFF
TGTGCCAGCAGCCCACGGACAGCCATGAACACTGAAGCTTTCTTT
>TRBV28|NA|TRBJ1-6|few
CASSPIPLETPNSPLHF
TGTGCCAGCAGCCCAATCCCCCTAGAAACTCCTAATTCACCCCTCCACTTT
>TRBV14|NA|TRBJ2-4|NA
CASSQDRGANIQYF
TGTGCCAGCAGCCAAGACAGGGGGGCAAACATTCAGTACTTC